The rows below give T cell receptor beta chains drawn from one sample of a study of blood T cells in healthy people across ages. TCRdb reprocessed the 5' RACE reads via MiXCR and lists one record per CDR3 protein. The data hold 650,000 to 1,000,000 distinct CDR3 sequences, with roughly 35% observed a single time. Source material: blood. The receptors were sampled from a man younger than 35 in good health. CDR3s include the opening cysteine and the closing phenylalanine or tryptophan. The D gene is left open where the match is weak. Size is stated for part of the rows, as once, few or many counts, or as a class when the clone is expanded.

V gene	J gene	clone size	D gene	CDR3 protein	CDR3 DNA
TRBV7-2	TRBJ1-1	few	.	CASSLLGVETEAFF	TGTGCCAGCAGCTTATTAGGTGTGGAAACTGAAGCTTTCTTT
TRBV5-1	TRBJ2-1	few	TRBD2	CASSLGGSGGSDNEQFF	TGCGCCAGCAGCTTGGGGGGTAGCGGGGGGTCCGACAATGAGCAGTTCTTC
TRBV12-5	TRBJ2-7	.	TRBD1	CASGPGGLRNEQYF	TGTGCTAGTGGTCCAGGGGGTCTAAGGAACGAGCAGTACTTC
TRBV10-3	TRBJ1-3	.	TRBD1	CAISPTGETATGNTIYF	TGTGCCATCAGCCCGACAGGGGAAACTGCAACTGGAAACACCATATATTTT
TRBV20-1	TRBJ2-1	few	TRBD2	CSASSYLAGTLYNEQFF	TGCAGTGCTAGTTCGTACCTAGCGGGGACACTTTACAATGAGCAGTTCTTC
TRBV11-1	TRBJ1-1	.	TRBD1	CASGFMAGGSEAFF	TGTGCCAGCGGCTTTATGGCAGGGGGTTCTGAAGCTTTCTTT
TRBV20-1	TRBJ2-5	many	.	CSAPRVLGFQETQYF	TGCAGTGCCCCTAGGGTACTAGGCTTCCAAGAGACCCAGTACTTC
TRBV27	TRBJ2-5	.	TRBD1	CASSLRDRGPQETQYF	TGTGCCAGCAGTTTAAGGGACAGGGGGCCCCAAGAGACCCAGTACTTC
TRBV27	TRBJ2-2	few	.	CASSLSREWNGELFF	TGTGCCAGCAGTTTATCAAGGGAATGGAACGGGGAGCTGTTTTTT
TRBV20-1	TRBJ1-2	.	.	CSGRPTEFYGYTF	TGCAGTGGCCGACCGACAGAATTCTATGGCTACACCTTC
TRBV5-1	TRBJ2-1	.	.	CASTYRSGHNEQFF	TGCGCCAGCACCTACCGCTCAGGGCACAATGAGCAGTTCTTC
TRBV9	TRBJ2-7	.	TRBD2	CASTAGGFYNEQYF	TGTGCCAGCACAGCGGGGGGGTTCTACAATGAGCAGTACTTC
TRBV20-1	TRBJ2-1	once	.	CSARSLPYNEQFF	TGCAGTGCTAGAAGTCTTCCTTACAATGAGCAGTTCTTC
TRBV30	TRBJ2-5	few	.	CAWSLAVQETQYF	TGTGCCTGGAGTCTGGCGGTCCAAGAGACCCAGTACTTC
TRBV7-3	TRBJ2-1	.	.	CAGSFSQNNEQFF	TGTGCCGGCAGCTTCTCACAGAACAATGAGCAGTTCTTC
TRBV11-1	TRBJ2-1	many	TRBD1	CASSLSGTGINEQFF	TGTGCCAGCAGCTTGTCCGGGACAGGGATCAATGAGCAGTTCTTC
TRBV20-1	TRBJ2-1	.	TRBD1	CSASGPGQGREQFF	TGCAGTGCCTCTGGCCCGGGACAGGGACGAGAGCAGTTCTTC
TRBV4-2	TRBJ2-5	few	TRBD2	CASSQERAGGQETQYF	TGTGCCAGCAGCCAAGAGAGGGCGGGGGGACAAGAGACCCAGTACTTC
TRBV29-1	TRBJ1-1	.	TRBD1	CSTKDRSSTEAFF	TGCAGCACCAAGGACAGGTCATCGACTGAAGCTTTCTTT
TRBV18	TRBJ2-3	.	TRBD2	CASSREGISTDTQYF	TGTGCCAGCTCTCGGGAGGGAATAAGCACAGATACGCAGTATTTT
TRBV20-1	TRBJ1-5	.	.	CSARESRLSNQPQHF	TGCAGTGCTAGAGAGTCACGGTTAAGCAATCAGCCCCAGCATTTT
TRBV27	TRBJ1-1	few	.	CASSPQVPNTEAFF	TGTGCCAGCAGTCCGCAGGTTCCGAACACTGAAGCTTTCTTT
TRBV7-9	TRBJ2-7	.	.	CASSLTGQINEQYF	TGTGCCAGCAGCTTAACAGGACAGATCAATGAGCAGTACTTC
TRBV12-3/TRBV12-4	TRBJ1-5	few	TRBD1	CASNPGTGGGQPQHF	TGTGCCAGCAACCCCGGGACAGGGGGCGGTCAGCCCCAGCATTTT